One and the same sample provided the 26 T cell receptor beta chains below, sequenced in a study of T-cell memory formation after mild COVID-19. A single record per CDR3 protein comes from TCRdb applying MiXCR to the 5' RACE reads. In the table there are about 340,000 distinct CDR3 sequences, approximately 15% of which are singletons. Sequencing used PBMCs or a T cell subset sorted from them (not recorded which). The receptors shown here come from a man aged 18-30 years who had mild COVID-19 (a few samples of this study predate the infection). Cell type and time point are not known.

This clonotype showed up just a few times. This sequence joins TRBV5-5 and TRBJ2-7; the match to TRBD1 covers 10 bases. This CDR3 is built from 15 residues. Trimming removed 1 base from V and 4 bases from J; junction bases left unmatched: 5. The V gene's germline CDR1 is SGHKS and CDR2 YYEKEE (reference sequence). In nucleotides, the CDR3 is TGTGCCAGCAGCTTGTCCGGGACAGGGGTATACGAGCAGTACGTC. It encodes CASSLSGTGVYEQYV.

CDR3 sequence (DNA): TGCAGTGCTAGAAACGTAGGAACTAATGAAAAACTGTTTTTT. Encoded protein: CSARNVGTNEKLFF. J is TRBJ1-4 and V is TRBV20-1; D remains ambiguous. The CDR3 has 14 residues. Germline CDR1 and CDR2: DFQATT and SNEGSKA (reference sequence). The V and J ends lost 2 bases and 1 base respectively, with 8 bases between them.

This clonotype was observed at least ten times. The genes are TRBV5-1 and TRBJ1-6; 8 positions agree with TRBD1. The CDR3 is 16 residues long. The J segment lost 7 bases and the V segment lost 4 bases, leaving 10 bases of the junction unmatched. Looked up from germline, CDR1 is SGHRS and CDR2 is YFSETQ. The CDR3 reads CASSLRGPVTNSPLHF. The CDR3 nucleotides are TGCGCCAGCAGCCTCAGGGGGCCGGTTACGAATTCACCCCTCCACTTT.

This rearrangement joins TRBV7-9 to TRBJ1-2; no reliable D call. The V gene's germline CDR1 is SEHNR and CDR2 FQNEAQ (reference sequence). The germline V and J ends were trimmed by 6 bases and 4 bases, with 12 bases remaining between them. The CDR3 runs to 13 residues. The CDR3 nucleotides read TGTGCCAGCAGAAGGACGGGCCCCTATGGCTACACCTTC. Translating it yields CASRRTGPYGYTF.

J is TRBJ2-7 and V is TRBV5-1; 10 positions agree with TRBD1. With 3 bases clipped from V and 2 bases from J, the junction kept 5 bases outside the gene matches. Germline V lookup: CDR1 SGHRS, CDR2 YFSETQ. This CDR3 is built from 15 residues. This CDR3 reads CASSWGTGVPYEQYF. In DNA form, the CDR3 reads TGCGCCAGCAGCTGGGGGACAGGGGTCCCCTACGAGCAGTACTTC.

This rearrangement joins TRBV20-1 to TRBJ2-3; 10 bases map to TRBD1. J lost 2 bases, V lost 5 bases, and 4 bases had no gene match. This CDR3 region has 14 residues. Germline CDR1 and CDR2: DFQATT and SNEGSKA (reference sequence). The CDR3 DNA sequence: TGCAGTGCTTGGGACAGGGGTCACACAGATACGCAGTATTTT. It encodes CSAWDRGHTDTQYF.

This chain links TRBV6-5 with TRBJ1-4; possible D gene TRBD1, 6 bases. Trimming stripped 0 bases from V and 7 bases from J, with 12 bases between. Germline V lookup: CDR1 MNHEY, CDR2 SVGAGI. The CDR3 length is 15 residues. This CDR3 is CASSYSRGLGEKLFF. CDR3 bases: TGTGCCAGCAGTTACTCGCGGGGGCTTGGTGAAAAACTGTTTTTT.

CDR3 region: CASSVGFYEQFF. The DNA of the CDR3 is TGTGCCAGCAGCGTAGGCTTTTACGAGCAGTTCTTC. This chain uses TRBV9 with TRBJ2-1; D remains unclear. The V and J ends lost 0 bases and 10 bases respectively, with 8 bases between them. Looked up from germline, CDR1 is SGDLS and CDR2 is YYNGEE. This CDR3 has 12 amino acids. The whole variable domain, remainder taken from reference TRBV9 and TRBJ2-1, is DSGVTQTPKHLITATGQRVTLRCSPRSGDLSVYWYQQSLDQGLQFLIQYYNGEERAKGNILERFSAQQFPDLHSELNLSSLELGDSALYFCASSVGFYEQFFGPGTRLTVL.

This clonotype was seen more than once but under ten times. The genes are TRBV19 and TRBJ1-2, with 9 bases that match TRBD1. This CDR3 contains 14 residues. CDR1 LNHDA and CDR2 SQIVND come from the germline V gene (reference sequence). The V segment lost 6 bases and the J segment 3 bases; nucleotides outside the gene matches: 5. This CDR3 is CASRGTGLDYGYTF. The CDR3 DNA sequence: TGTGCCAGTAGGGGGACAGGGTTGGACTATGGCTACACCTTC.

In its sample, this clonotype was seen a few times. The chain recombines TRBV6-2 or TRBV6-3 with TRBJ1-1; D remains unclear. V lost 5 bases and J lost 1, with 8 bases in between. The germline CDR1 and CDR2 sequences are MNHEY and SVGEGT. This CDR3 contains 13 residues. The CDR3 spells CASSAQANTEAFF. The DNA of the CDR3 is TGTGCCAGCAGTGCCCAGGCGAACACTGAAGCTTTCTTT.

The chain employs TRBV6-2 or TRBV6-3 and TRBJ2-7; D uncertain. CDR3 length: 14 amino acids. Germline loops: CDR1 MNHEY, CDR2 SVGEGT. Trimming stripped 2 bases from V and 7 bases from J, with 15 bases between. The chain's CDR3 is CASSYPHTVEEQYF. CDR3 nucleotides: TGTGCCAGCAGTTACCCTCACACGGTGGAGGAGCAGTACTTC.

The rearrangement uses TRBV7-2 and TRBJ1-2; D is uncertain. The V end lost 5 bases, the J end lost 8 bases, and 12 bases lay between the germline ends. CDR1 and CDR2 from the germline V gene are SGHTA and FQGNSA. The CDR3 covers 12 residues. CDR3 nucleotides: TGTGCCAGCAGCGGCAGGTTGGAGGGCTACACCTTC. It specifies CASSGRLEGYTF.

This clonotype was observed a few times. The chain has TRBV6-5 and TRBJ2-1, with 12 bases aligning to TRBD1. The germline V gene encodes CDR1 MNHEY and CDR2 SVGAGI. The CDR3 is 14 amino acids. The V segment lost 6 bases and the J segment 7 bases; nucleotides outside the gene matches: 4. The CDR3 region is CASRGDRGRNEQFF. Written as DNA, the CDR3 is TGTGCCAGCAGAGGGGACAGGGGGCGAAATGAGCAGTTCTTC.

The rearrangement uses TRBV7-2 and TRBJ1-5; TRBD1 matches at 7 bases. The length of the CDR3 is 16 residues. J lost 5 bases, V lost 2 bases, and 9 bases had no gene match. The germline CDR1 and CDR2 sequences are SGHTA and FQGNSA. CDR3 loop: CASSLYWDRVYQPQHF. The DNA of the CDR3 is TGTGCCAGCAGCTTATACTGGGACAGAGTTTATCAGCCCCAGCATTTT.

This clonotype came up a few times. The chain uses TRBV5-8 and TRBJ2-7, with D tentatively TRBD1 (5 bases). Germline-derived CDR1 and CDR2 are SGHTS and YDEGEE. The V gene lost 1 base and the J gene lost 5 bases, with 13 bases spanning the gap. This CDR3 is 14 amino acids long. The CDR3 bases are TGTGCCAGCAGCTTGTTCAGGGTATGGGACGAGCAGTACGTC. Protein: CASSLFRVWDEQYV.

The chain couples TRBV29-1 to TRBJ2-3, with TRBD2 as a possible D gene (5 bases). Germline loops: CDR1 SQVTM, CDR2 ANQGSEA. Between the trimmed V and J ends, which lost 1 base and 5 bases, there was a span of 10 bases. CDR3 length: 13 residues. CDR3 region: CSVEVSRGDTQYF. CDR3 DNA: TGCAGCGTTGAAGTGTCCCGGGGAGATACGCAGTATTTT.

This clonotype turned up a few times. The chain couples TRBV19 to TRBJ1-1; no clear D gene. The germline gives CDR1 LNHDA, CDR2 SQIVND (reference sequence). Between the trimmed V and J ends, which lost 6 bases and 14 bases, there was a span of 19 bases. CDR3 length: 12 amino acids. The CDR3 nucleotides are TGTGCCAGTAGCCCAGTGGGAGGCTTTAGGTTCTTT. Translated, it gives CASSPVGGFRFF.

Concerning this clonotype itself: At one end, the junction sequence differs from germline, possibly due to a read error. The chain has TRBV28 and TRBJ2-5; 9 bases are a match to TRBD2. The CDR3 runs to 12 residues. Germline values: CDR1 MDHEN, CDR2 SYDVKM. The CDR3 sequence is CASSDQGLAWCF. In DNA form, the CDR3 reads TGTGCCAGCAGTGATCAGGGACTAGCTTGGTGCTTC.

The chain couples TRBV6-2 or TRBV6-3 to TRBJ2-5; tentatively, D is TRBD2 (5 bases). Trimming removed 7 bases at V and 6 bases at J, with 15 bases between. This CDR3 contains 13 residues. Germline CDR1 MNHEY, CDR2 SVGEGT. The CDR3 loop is CASNSAVGKTQYF. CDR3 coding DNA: TGTGCCAGCAATTCAGCGGTGGGGAAGACCCAGTACTTC.

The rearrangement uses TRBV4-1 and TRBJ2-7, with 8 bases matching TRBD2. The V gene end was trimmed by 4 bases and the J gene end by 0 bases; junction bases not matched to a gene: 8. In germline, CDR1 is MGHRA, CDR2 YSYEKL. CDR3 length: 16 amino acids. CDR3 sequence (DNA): TGCGCCAGCAGCCCCGCCGTAAGCGGGAGCTCCTACGAGCAGTACTTC. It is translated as CASSPAVSGSSYEQYF.

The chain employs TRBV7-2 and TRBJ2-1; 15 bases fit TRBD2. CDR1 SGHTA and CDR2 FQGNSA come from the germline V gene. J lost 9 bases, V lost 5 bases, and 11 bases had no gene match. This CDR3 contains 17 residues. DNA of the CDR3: TGTGCCAGCAGCGTCGGACTAGCGGGGGGGCCGGTGGGTGAGCAGTTCTTC. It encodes CASSVGLAGGPVGEQFF.

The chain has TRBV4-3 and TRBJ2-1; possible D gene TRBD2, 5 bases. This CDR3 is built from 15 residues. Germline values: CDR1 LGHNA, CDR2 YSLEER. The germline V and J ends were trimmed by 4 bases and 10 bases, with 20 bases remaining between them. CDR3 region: CASSRQRDGLGEQFF. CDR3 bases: TGCGCCAGCAGCCGTCAGAGGGATGGTCTAGGGGAGCAGTTCTTC.

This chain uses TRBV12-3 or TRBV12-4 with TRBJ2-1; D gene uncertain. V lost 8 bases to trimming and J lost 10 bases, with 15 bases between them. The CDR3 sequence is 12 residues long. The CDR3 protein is CASSVGVGEQFF. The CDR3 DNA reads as TGTGCCAGCTCAGTTGGAGTCGGAGAGCAGTTCTTC.

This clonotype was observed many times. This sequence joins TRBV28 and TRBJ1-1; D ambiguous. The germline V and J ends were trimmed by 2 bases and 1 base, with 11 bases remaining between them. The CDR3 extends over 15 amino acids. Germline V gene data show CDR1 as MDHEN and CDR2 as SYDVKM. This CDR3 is CASSLGGLTNTEAFF. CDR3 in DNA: TGTGCCAGCAGTTTAGGAGGCCTGACGAACACTGAAGCTTTCTTT. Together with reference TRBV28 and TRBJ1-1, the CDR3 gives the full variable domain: DVKVTQSSRYLVKRTGEKVFLECVQDMDHENMFWYRQDPGLGLRLIYFSYDVKMKEKGDIPEGYSVSREKKERFSLILESASTNQTSMYLCASSLGGLTNTEAFFGQGTRLTVV.

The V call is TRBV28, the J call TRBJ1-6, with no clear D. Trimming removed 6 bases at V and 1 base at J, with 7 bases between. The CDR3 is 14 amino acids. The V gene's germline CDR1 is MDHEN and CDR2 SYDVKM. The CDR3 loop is CASSQHSYNSPLHF. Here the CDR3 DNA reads TGTGCCAGCAGCCAACATTCCTATAATTCACCCCTCCACTTT.

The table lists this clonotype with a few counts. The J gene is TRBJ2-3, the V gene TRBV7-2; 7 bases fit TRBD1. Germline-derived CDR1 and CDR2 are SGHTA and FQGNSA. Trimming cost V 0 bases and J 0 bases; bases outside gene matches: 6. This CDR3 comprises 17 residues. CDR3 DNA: TGTGCCAGCAGCTTAGCGACAGGGCACCGTAGCACAGATACGCAGTATTTT. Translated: CASSLATGHRSTDTQYF.